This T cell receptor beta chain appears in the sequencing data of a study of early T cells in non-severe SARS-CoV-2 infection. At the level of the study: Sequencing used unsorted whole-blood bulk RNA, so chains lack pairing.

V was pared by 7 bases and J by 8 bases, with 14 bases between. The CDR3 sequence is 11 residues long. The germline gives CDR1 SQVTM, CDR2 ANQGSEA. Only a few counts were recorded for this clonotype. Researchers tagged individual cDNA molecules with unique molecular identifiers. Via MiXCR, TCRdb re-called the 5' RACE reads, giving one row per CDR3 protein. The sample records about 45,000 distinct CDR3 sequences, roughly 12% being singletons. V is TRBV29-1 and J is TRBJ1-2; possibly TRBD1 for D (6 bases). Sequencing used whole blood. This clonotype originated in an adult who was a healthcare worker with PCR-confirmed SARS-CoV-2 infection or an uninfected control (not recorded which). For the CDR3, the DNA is TGCAGCGCGGAGGGGGTGAACGGCTACACCTTC. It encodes CSAEGVNGYTF. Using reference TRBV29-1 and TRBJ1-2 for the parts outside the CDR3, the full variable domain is SAVISQKPSRDICQRGTSLTIQCQVDSQVTMMFWYRQQPGQSLTLIATANQGSEATYESGFVIDKFPISRPNLTFSTLTVSNMSPEDSSIYLCSAEGVNGYTFGSGTRLTVV.